The T cell receptor (beta chain) described here comes from a study of CD8+CD57+ T cells in acquired aplastic anemia. Study summary: Isolated CD4+ and CD8+ cells, once sorted, yielded DNA averaging around 3 ug.

TCR beta VDJ and CDR3 profiling used genomic DNA as template. TCRdb reprocessed the reads via MiXCR and lists one record per CDR3 protein. The table includes 450,000 to 600,000 distinct CDR3 sequences, approximately 33% detected once. The length of the CDR3 is 13 residues. Germline CDR1 reads MGHDK; CDR2 reads SYGVNS. Trimming at V came to 6 bases and at J to 6 bases, leaving 4 bases not matched to a gene. Patients selected for sequencing had displayed CD8+CD57+ cell expansion by flow cytometry. This clonotype has at least ten counts. What it binds is unknown. Overall study findings and caveats: Patients and controls had CD8+ Simpson's diversity values that were not significantly distinct. Patients had roughly 30 CD8+ CDR3 sequences in common with controls (the shared set).

The sequence was obtained from a human donor with aplastic anemia. The rearrangement links TRBV25-1 to TRBJ2-2, with TRBD1 matching 7 bases. Sequencing used sorted CD4+, CD8+, or CD8+CD57+ T cells (not recorded which) from PBMCs. DNA of the CDR3: TGTGCCAGCAGAGACAGGGCGGCCGGGGAGCTGTTTTTT. Its translation: CASRDRAAGELFF. The full variable domain, completed using reference TRBV25-1 and TRBJ2-2, is EADIYQTPRYLVIGTGKKITLECSQTMGHDKMYWYQQDPGMELHLIHYSYGVNSTEKGDLSSESTVSRIRTEHFPLTLESARPSHTSQYLCASRDRAAGELFFGEGSRLTVL.